This T cell receptor beta chain was recorded in a study of T cell changes during pregnancy in multiple sclerosis. Sequenced by immunoSEQ multiplex PCR; TCRdb stores in-frame clones only, minus some. This table has 75,000 to 100,000 clones, around 94% appearing once. The CDR3 length is 16 residues. Germline lookup yields CDR1 LNHDA and CDR2 SQIVND (reference sequence). Trimming shortened V by 6 bases and J by 0 bases, and 12 bases separated the two germline ends. This TCR came from a female donor with multiple sclerosis, enrolled in a pregnancy study. This material consisted of peripheral blood, taken after pregnancy. This chain joins TRBV19 and TRBJ2-6; maybe TRBD1 (5 bases). In nucleotides, the CDR3 is TGTGCCAGTAGGGACATACTCCTCTCTGGGGCCAACGTCCTGACTTTC. Its protein is CASRDILLSGANVLTF.